Listed below are T cell receptor beta chains from one sample, sequenced in a study of tumor-infiltrating lymphocytes in localized non-small cell lung cancer. The protocol was immunoSEQ multiplex PCR, while the TCRdb copy is restricted to in-frame clones and leaves out a portion. The data show some 11,000 clones, about 72% seen once. Sequencing was performed on uninvolved lung tissue not adjacent to the tumor. The receptors were sampled from a human donor with non-small cell lung cancer. CDR3s leave out the opening cysteine and the closing phenylalanine or tryptophan. Each record gives: J gene, V gene, CDR3 protein.

TRBJ2-1,TRBV7-2,ASSRRLISGGAGEQF
TRBJ2-2,TRBV2,ASSTGVGGELF
TRBJ1-1,TRBV15,ATSRDVGSGAF
TRBJ2-1,TRBV12-2,ASRLANGEQF
TRBJ2-6,TRBV10-2,ASSDGGSSGANVLT
TRBJ2-2,TRBV6-5,ASSFPGPTGELF
TRBJ2-1,TRBV30,AWSEGTSGIKNEQF
TRBJ2-5,TRBV2,ASSLEDTNQETQY
TRBJ2-1,TRBV7-6,ASSLQQDRGTNEQF
TRBJ1-1,TRBV5-1,ASSLLGQGNTEAF
TRBJ1-2,TRBV7-9,ASSLDAAAVLVYGYT
TRBJ2-7,TRBV2,ARGRESYEQY
TRBJ1-1,TRBV13,ASSSSYRGDTEAF
TRBJ2-1,TRBV5-4,ASSLRLAGGLF
TRBJ2-5,TRBV6-6,ASSQQGAWETQY
TRBJ2-7,TRBV28,ASSLWDVRTSGSYEQY
TRBJ2-3,TRBV28,ASSPPTGEGTDTQY
TRBJ2-5,TRBV7-2,ASSLVSGGASETQY
TRBJ2-7,TRBV28,ASSHGTSWGYEQY
TRBJ2-5,TRBV19,ASRASEYQETQY
TRBJ1-4,TRBV7-9,ASSQLGTPEKLF
TRBJ2-3,TRBV25-1,ASSDQKRGAGDTQY
TRBJ2-7,TRBV27,ASSFVDSYEQY
TRBJ1-6,TRBV7-2,ASTKPSAYNSPLH
TRBJ2-3,TRBV2,ASSEAGVDTQY
TRBJ1-2,TRBV30,AWSAFFYGRRKAQNYGYT
TRBJ2-1,TRBV5-4,ASSLVGGLGEQF
TRBJ2-1,TRBV29-1,SVENASPGVNEQF
TRBJ2-7,TRBV4-3,ASSQALSSTYEQY
TRBJ2-7,TRBV5-1,ASRRAGAYEQY
TRBJ2-2,TRBV19,ASSVRNTGELF
TRBJ2-5,TRBV6-4,ASSSYAKTQY
TRBJ1-2,TRBV4-1,ASSQGGVVT
TRBJ2-7,TRBV6-1,ASQVPSGSSSEQY
TRBJ2-1,TRBV10-2,ASTTTLTGEEWGEQF
TRBJ2-3,TRBV11-2,ASRDLAGAADTQY
TRBJ2-2,TRBV11-3,ASSKRDRVAGELF
TRBJ1-3,TRBV7-2,ASSLDPGNTIY
TRBJ1-1,TRBV7-9,ASSLDVNTEAF
TRBJ2-5,TRBV9,ASSVVGAGGIETQY
TRBJ2-7,TRBV7-2,ASSLDRGFYEQY
TRBJ1-1,TRBV11-3,ASSSGTEEAF
TRBJ2-7,TRBV5-1,ASSLGLTYEQY
TRBJ1-5,TRBV2,ASAATSSNQPQH
TRBJ2-7,TRBV4-3,ASSQELGTSYEQY
TRBJ2-7,TRBV30,AWSSRQGVRYEQY
TRBJ2-7,TRBV10-3,AITARTGGYEQY
TRBJ1-5,TRBV2,ASSEYEDQPQH
TRBJ1-2,TRBV6-5,ASSEDRASGYT
TRBJ1-5,TRBV19,ASSMPEGSGQPQH
TRBJ2-1,TRBV7-9,ASSQSWTGGYEQF
TRBJ1-2,TRBV10-3,AIRTEANYGYT
TRBJ2-1,TRBV19,ASSISYRNEQF
TRBJ2-7,TRBV30,AWRVGGDGKQY
TRBJ2-5,TRBV7-8,ASSPPAGGRETQY
TRBJ2-3,TRBV6-5,ASRRGGPTDTQY
TRBJ2-2,TRBV6-5,ASSPNPYSTGELF
TRBJ2-1,TRBV6-5,ASRDRDYNEQF
TRBJ1-6,TRBV4-1,ASSQDQWFRGSYNSPLH